The following is a T cell receptor beta chain sequence with its context. Clones were read by immunoSEQ multiplex PCR, and TCRdb kept only the in-frame ones, dropping some. The data hold some 170,000 clones, with around 90% observed a single time. Germline V lookup: CDR1 SGHTA, CDR2 FQGNSA. The V segment lost 5 bases and the J segment 3 bases; nucleotides outside the gene matches: 10. This CDR3 is 16 amino acids long. The sample comes from a study of T cell responses to AZD1222 COVID-19 vaccine. V is TRBV7-2 and J is TRBJ1-3; 7 nucleotides line up with TRBD1. The specimen comprised peripheral blood, sampled 28 days after the second dose of the MenACWY control vaccine. The receptor's source is an adult who received the MenACWY meningococcal vaccine as a control. The CDR3 DNA sequence: TGTGCCAGCAGCATACTAGGACAGGTCGGTGGAAACACCATATATTTT. Translating it yields CASSILGQVGGNTIYF.